These T cell receptor beta chains were read from a single sample in a study of lymphopenia after photon versus proton radiotherapy. The assay was immunoSEQ multiplex PCR, and TCRdb's table has in-frame clones only and misses some. Among tens of thousands of clones, roughly 87% were seen once, and the ten largest hold about 2.2%. The sequenced sample was peripheral blood, obtained from a patient treated with photon-based radiotherapy. The receptors come from a man aged 35 to 55 with gastric cancer. Both conserved end residues are part of each CDR3. A D gene is named only where the DNA matches it firmly. Expanded clones are given a class, and other clones once, few, many or no size at all.

v_gene	d_gene	len	j_gene	abundance	CDR3nt	CDR3aa
TRBV5-6	-	14	TRBJ2-3	-	TGTGCCAGCAGCGAGCCGGGGACGACAGATACGCAGTATTTT	CASSEPGTTDTQYF
TRBV19	-	13	TRBJ2-7	-	TGTGCCAGTAGCCCCGGGGGAACCTACGAGCAGTACTTC	CASSPGGTYEQYF
TRBV7-8	-	13	TRBJ2-7	-	TGTGCCAGCAGCTTAGTGGCAGCCTACGAGCAGTACTTC	CASSLVAAYEQYF
TRBV18	-	14	TRBJ1-6	-	TGTGCCAGCTCACCTGGCAGGGCGGATTCACCCCTCCACTTT	CASSPGRADSPLHF
TRBV4-3	TRBD1	16	TRBJ1-4	-	TGCGCCAGCAGCCAATCCGGACAGGGGGTCGGTGAAAAACTGTTTTTT	CASSQSGQGVGEKLFF
TRBV5-6	TRBD1	16	TRBJ1-3	-	TGTGCCAGCAGACCCGGGACAGGGTTTTCTGGAAACACCATATATTTT	CASRPGTGFSGNTIYF
TRBV19	-	14	TRBJ1-1	-	TGTGCCAGTAGTATAGGTTCGCAGAACACTGAAGCTTTCTTT	CASSIGSQNTEAFF
TRBV13	-	15	TRBJ2-1	-	TGTGCCAGCAGCTTAGGCCGAGCGCGGTACAATGAGCAGTTCTTC	CASSLGRARYNEQFF
TRBV7-9	TRBD1	15	TRBJ1-6	-	TGTGCCAGCAGCCCCGCGGGACAGGGCCATTCACCCCTCCACTTT	CASSPAGQGHSPLHF
TRBV5-1	TRBD1	15	TRBJ1-2	-	TGCGCCAGCAGCTTGCGGACAGGGGGGAACTATGGCTACACCTTC	CASSLRTGGNYGYTF
TRBV6-1	-	15	TRBJ1-3	-	TGTGCCAGCAGTGAAGGACAGGAGGGTGGAAACACCATATATTTT	CASSEGQEGGNTIYF
TRBV29-1	-	10	TRBJ1-2	-	TGCAGCGTTCTCAGCTATGGCTACACCTTC	CSVLSYGYTF
TRBV21-1	-	19	TRBJ2-2	once	TGTGCCAGCAGCAAAGCGCTTTGGGGGGCAACGAAGAACACCGGGGAGCTGTTTTTT	CASSKALWGATKNTGELFF
TRBV4-2	-	13	TRBJ2-4	-	TGTGCCAGCAGCCAAGCCTCCGGGAACATTCAGTACTTC	CASSQASGNIQYF
TRBV2	-	16	TRBJ2-7	once	TGTGCCAGCAGTGAAGAACGGGACACAGCGTTCTACGAGCAGTACTTC	CASSEERDTAFYEQYF
TRBV23-1	-	14	TRBJ2-3	-	TGCGCCGGCCGCCTCGGGGGCAGCACAGATACGCAGTATTTT	CAGRLGGSTDTQYF
TRBV10-3	-	12	TRBJ1-4	-	TGTGCCATCAGTGACGGCATGGGAAAACTGTTTTTT	CAISDGMGKLFF
TRBV27	-	19	TRBJ2-5	-	TGTGCCAGCAGCAAGTTAAGGGGGGGCCCTGGACAGGGCGGCGAGACCCAGTACTTC	CASSKLRGGPGQGGETQYF
TRBV23-1	TRBD1	16	TRBJ2-1	-	TGCGCCAGCAGTCAACCCCCCGGACAGGGGGTAAATGAGCAGTTCTTC	CASSQPPGQGVNEQFF
TRBV10-3	TRBD1	17	TRBJ2-2	-	TGTGCCATCAGTGACCTTCGGGGGACAGGGGGTGTCGGGGAGCTGTTTTTT	CAISDLRGTGGVGELFF
TRBV5-8	TRBD1	15	TRBJ1-1	-	TGTGCCAGCAGCAACATTAGGGACAGGGACACTGAAGCTTTCTTT	CASSNIRDRDTEAFF
TRBV6-6	TRBD1	15	TRBJ1-1	-	TGTGCCAGCAGTTACGGACAGGGGGCCGACACTGAAGCTTTCTTT	CASSYGQGADTEAFF